The rows below give T cell receptor beta chains drawn from one sample of a study of identical twins. TCRdb fed the 5' RACE reads into MiXCR, producing one record per CDR3 protein. Seen here are approximately 550,000 distinct CDR3 sequences, about a fifth observed once, and the top ten hold more than 0.4%. These data were likewise used in another study, on yellow fever vaccine responses in identical twins.

The sequencing sample was made of CD4+ T cells sorted from blood. All receptors derive from a woman aged 18-29 years in good health. The CDR3 runs from the conserved cysteine through the conserved F or W. Each record gives: J gene, D gene, V gene, CDR3 protein. D genes are given only for firm matches.

TRBJ1-2 . TRBV9 CASSVERDHNYGYTF
TRBJ2-1 . TRBV12-3/TRBV12-4 CAFCPSFGRGLSSYNEQFF
TRBJ2-7 . TRBV20-1 CSASGTTLEQYF
TRBJ1-2 . TRBV4-1 CASSQQGQTNYGYTF
TRBJ1-1 TRBD1 TRBV9 CASSAQGQGSTEAFF
TRBJ2-1 . TRBV7-9 CASSAAPLQDEQFF
TRBJ1-5 . TRBV12-3/TRBV12-4 CASSLGTVLNQPQHF
TRBJ2-3 TRBD2 TRBV20-1 CSAGDSGGSTDTQYF
TRBJ2-1 TRBD1 TRBV15 CATSGSSGTGIQWEQFF
TRBJ2-7 . TRBV19 CASSIVETGRYEQYF
TRBJ2-7 . TRBV20-1 CSARASGEGNYEQYF
TRBJ2-1 TRBD2 TRBV11-2 CASSLEGGWYNEQFF
TRBJ2-6 . TRBV7-3 CASSLKPTHSGANVLTF
TRBJ2-3 . TRBV5-1 CASSLVTTNTDTQYF
TRBJ2-7 . TRBV7-8 CASSFRPGLLKEQYF
TRBJ2-7 . TRBV15 CATSRPVPSYEQYF
TRBJ2-1 TRBD2 TRBV5-1 CASSPGLAGGNPSYNEQFF
TRBJ1-1 . TRBV9 CASSVGSTPGFSEAFF
TRBJ2-2 . TRBV20-1 CSARAVGWELFF
TRBJ2-3 . TRBV11-1 CASSFHPPDLTDTQYF
TRBJ2-3 . TRBV2 CASCDYVRALGRTDTQYF
TRBJ2-4 TRBD1 TRBV10-3 CAISETGGRDIQYF
TRBJ1-1 . TRBV4-2 CASSPGGTPSNTEAFF
TRBJ2-1 TRBD2 TRBV27 CASLPVTSGGFKNEQFF
TRBJ1-6 . TRBV12-3/TRBV12-4 CASSLAGRNSPLHF
TRBJ2-7 . TRBV7-6 CASSLYEGSYEQYF
TRBJ2-3 TRBD2 TRBV7-2 CASRRTSGTGADTQYF
TRBJ2-2 . TRBV24-1 CATRPVDTGELFF
TRBJ2-4 . TRBV27 CASSPLTGLLAKNIQYF
TRBJ2-5 . TRBV24-1 CATSDWAGSETQYF
TRBJ1-1 TRBD1 TRBV3-1 CASSQTTGGTEAFF
TRBJ2-1 TRBD2 TRBV5-1 CASSSGASGDNEQFF
TRBJ1-1 . TRBV6-1 CASSPGQRGETEAFF
TRBJ2-7 . TRBV12-3/TRBV12-4 CASMPTGYNEQYF
TRBJ1-2 . TRBV5-1 CASSPSPGNGYTF
TRBJ2-3 . TRBV12-3/TRBV12-4 CASSPPTGFTDTQYF
TRBJ2-1 TRBD1 TRBV4-2 CASSQVLDRGPFEQFF
TRBJ2-1 . TRBV12-3/TRBV12-4 CASSRPEGVYNEQFF
TRBJ2-2 TRBD1 TRBV7-8 CASSAGTGGELFF
TRBJ2-5 . TRBV5-5 CASSLKDSRGTQYF
TRBJ2-3 . TRBV12-3/TRBV12-4 CASSLRWGGTDTQYF
TRBJ1-2 . TRBV6-5 CASSYFGGQNGYTF
TRBJ2-1 TRBD2 TRBV5-1 CASSLAIAGGPHEQFF
TRBJ2-3 . TRBV18 CASSTSADTQYF
TRBJ2-6 . TRBV6-1 CASSEITAGLGSGANVLTF
TRBJ1-1 TRBD1 TRBV7-9 CASSQDRANTEAFF
TRBJ2-4 . TRBV2 CASSLEGYIQYF
TRBJ1-6 . TRBV3-1 CASSQYSNSPLHF
TRBJ2-7 TRBD2 TRBV10-3 CAISGGTSGRSEQYF
TRBJ1-1 . TRBV12-3/TRBV12-4 CASTQGRRTEAFF
TRBJ2-3 TRBD2 TRBV7-6 CASSLVAGDPDTQYF
TRBJ2-1 . TRBV20-1 CSAYNNEQFF
TRBJ2-1 . TRBV20-1 CSATGLAYNEQFF
TRBJ2-5 TRBD1 TRBV28 CASSFGQGIKETQYF
TRBJ2-7 . TRBV6-2/TRBV6-3 CASSPPRVLGYEQYF